This T cell receptor beta chain came from a study of metastatic and nonmetastatic thyroid tumors. Before thyroid surgery, none of the patients had received any treatment. TCRdb reprocessed the PCR reads using MiXCR. The sample shows around 17,000 clones, approximately 27% of them seen only once. This CDR3 is built from 12 residues. Per germline, CDR1 DFQATT and CDR2 SNEGSKA (reference sequence). As for this clone: The junction shows a germline mismatch at one end, possibly a read error.

The chain recombines TRBV20-1 with TRBJ2-7, with D possibly TRBD2 on 5 matching bases. Sequenced sample: tumor tissue. This sequence was found in a female donor with papillary thyroid cancer or a benign thyroid nodule (not recorded which). Some clones in this sample may be carry-over from other donors' samples. CDR3 bases: TGCAGTGCTAGAGTGACCCTGGAGGATCAGTATTTC. It encodes CSARVTLEDQYF.